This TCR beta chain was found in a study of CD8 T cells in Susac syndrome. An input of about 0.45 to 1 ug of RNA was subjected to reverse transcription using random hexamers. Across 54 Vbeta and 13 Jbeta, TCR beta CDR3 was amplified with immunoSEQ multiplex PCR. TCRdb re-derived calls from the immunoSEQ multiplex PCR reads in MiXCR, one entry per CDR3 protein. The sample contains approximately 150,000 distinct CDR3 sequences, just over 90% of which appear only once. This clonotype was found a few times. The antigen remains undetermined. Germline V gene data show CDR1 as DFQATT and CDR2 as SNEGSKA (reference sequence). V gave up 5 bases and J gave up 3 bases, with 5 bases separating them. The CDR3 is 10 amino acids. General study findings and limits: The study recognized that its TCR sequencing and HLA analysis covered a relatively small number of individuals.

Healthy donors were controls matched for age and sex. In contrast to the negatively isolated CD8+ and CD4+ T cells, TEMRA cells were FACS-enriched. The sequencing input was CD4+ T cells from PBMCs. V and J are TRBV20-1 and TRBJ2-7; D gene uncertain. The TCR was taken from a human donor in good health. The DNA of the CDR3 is TGCAGTGCTGTGGACTACGAGCAGTACTTC. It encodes CSAVDYEQYF.